This TCR beta chain originates from a study of cytomegalovirus exposure and HLA in healthy donors (dated by TCRdb to the late 2010s). A note on the overall study: According to a later analysis, one platform produced both the 110 or so validation repertoires and the 730 or so repertoires of the first cohort. The study aimed to test whether cataloging public T cell receptors could reveal signatures of past pathogen exposure. A separate validation cohort of roughly 120 different subjects was used in addition to the approximately 610-subject first cohort. To predict cytomegalovirus infection status, the study combined high-throughput TCR immunosequencing, statistical association of individual TCRs with disease status, and machine learning.

V and J are truncated by 1 base and 7 bases respectively, leaving an intervening sequence of 13 bases. From the germline V gene (reference sequence), CDR1 is SEHNR and CDR2 is FQNEAQ. The CDR3 holds 14 amino acids from the cysteine to the phenylalanine. Only CDR3 DNA remains: 42 bases, in frame from the first base. Comments on this clone: What antigen it recognizes has not been identified. It has no much larger one-base neighbor in the sample; base qualities were not kept.

Libraries were built with the immunoSEQ multiplex PCR assay. Per the authors' processing: A statistical classification framework was built to diagnose cytomegalovirus status from the catalog of TCR beta chain sequences. Imported from immuneACCESS, the table was reduced by TCRdb to in-frame sequences with V and J called. These copies leave out some clones; in studies compared against another copy, an unresolved V gene accounts for under half, and the cause of the remainder is not known. V and J calls and clone size are given by that table; D and trimming were obtained from the DNA. The sample data list approximately 300,000 clones, and 70% to 90% of these were observed just once. The top ten clones comprise approximately 0.84% of the sample. The study at large found these results: The classifier was reported to diagnose cytomegalovirus status with high specificity and sensitivity in both the original and validation cohorts. The study listed 164 TCR beta chains as associated with cytomegalovirus. The authors suggested that the approach could potentially be extended to other disease states and immunological phenotypes. All 120 or so repertoires were used to score co-occurrence in the validation cohort in a later analysis, because that analysis had no HLA typing for the cohort. A later analysis found that TCRs clustered in the first cohort also tended to co-occur in the approximately 120 validation repertoires, with more than 90% of cluster scores above 0. Three of the identified cytomegalovirus-associated TCR beta chains were confirmed in vitro to be specific for cytomegalovirus antigens. Most TCR sequences were seen in very few donors, while some public TCRs were found in many individuals.

Separate from the roughly 700-subject first cohort, the validation cohort of 95 to 150 subjects was the group to which the donors belonged. The rearranged segments are TRBV7-9 and TRBJ1-2; 6 matching bases give a weak D call of TRBD1. Sequenced: PBMCs. This TCR came from a woman between 18 and 29 years old in good health and CMV-seronegative. The DNA is TGTGCCAGCAGCTTAGGGACAGATTACCTTGGCTACACCTTC. It translates as CASSLGTDYLGYTF.